This T cell receptor beta chain was sequenced during a study of T cell responses to AZD1222 COVID-19 vaccine. Study-wide results and limits: Baseline serostatus was positive in only a handful of AZD1222 recipients. The donor cohort was predominantly white British with a female majority, and clonal diversity may have been underestimated.

Assay: immunoSEQ multiplex PCR; the TCRdb copy retains only in-frame clones and omits some. The table includes 150,000 to 200,000 clones, around 87% detected once. Remarks on this clone: No antigen is known for it.

Material: peripheral blood, obtained on day 0 of MenACWY control vaccination. This TCR came from an adult in good health.

As DNA, the CDR3 is TGTGCCAGCAGCCGTCGACAGGTTGTTAATGAAAAACTGTTTTTT. Its translation: CASSRRQVVNEKLFF. V is TRBV2 and J is TRBJ1-4; maybe TRBD1 (6 bases). The CDR3 covers 15 residues. Germline V gene data show CDR1 as SNHLY and CDR2 as FYNNEI. Trimming left V 6 bases short and J 4 bases short, with 15 bases between.